These T cell receptor beta chains were read from a single sample in a study of technical replicates of blood from a few donors. Assay used: immunoSEQ multiplex PCR; TCRdb lists only in-frame clones, some missing. Of about 82,000 clones in the sample, over 95% were seen once. Sequencing was carried out using T cells isolated from PBMCs. All receptors derive from a human donor in good health. The CDR3 runs from the conserved cysteine through the conserved F or W. D genes are given only for firm matches.

. TRBJ2-3 TRBV6-6 TGTGCCAGCAGGACCGGGACTCCCGGGTTGGGGGATACGCAGTATTTT CASRTGTPGLGDTQYF
TRBD1 TRBJ1-2 TRBV28 TGTGCCAGCAGTCCACCAGGCTGGGACAGGGGGCGCCATGGCTACACCTTC CASSPPGWDRGRHGYTF
TRBD2 TRBJ2-1 TRBV4-1 TGCGCCAGCAGCCAAGAAAAACTAGCGGGAATAGATGAGCAGTTCTTC CASSQEKLAGIDEQFF
. TRBJ2-3 TRBV7-3 TGTGCCAGCAGCTTAACCTTGGGCCAGGGCACAGATACGCAGTATTTT CASSLTLGQGTDTQYF
. TRBJ1-1 TRBV7-2 TGTGCCAGCAGCTTATGGAGGGGAAACACTGAAGCTTTCTTT CASSLWRGNTEAFF
TRBD2 TRBJ2-3 TRBV5-1 TGCGCCAGCAGCTCCCTAGCGGGAGGGGTAGATACGCAGTATTTT CASSSLAGGVDTQYF
. TRBJ2-3 TRBV11-1 TGTGCCAGCAGCTTCGTCACAGATACGCAGTATTTT CASSFVTDTQYF
. TRBJ2-7 TRBV7-9 TGTGCCAGCAGCTTAGGGGCGGAGGGCCTTCACTCCTACGAGCAGTACTTC CASSLGAEGLHSYEQYF
. TRBJ2-7 TRBV9 TGTGCCAGCAGCGAGGGGGGCGGGGGCTCCTACGAGCAGTACTTC CASSEGGGGSYEQYF
. TRBJ1-2 TRBV5-1 TGCGCCAGCAGCTTTGACGGGGGCTATGGCTACACCTTC CASSFDGGYGYTF